This T cell receptor (beta chain) is from a study of blood T cell repertoires in COVID-19. In the study overall: Acute-phase and convalescent COVID-19 samples originated in the United States, Italy and Spain.

Authors' analysis steps: Counts of nucleated cells, estimated from reference gene primer amplification, were obtained. Measured with immunoSEQ multiplex PCR; TCRdb has only the in-frame clones, and not every one. The V and J calls and the clone size are those of that table, but D and trimming were determined from the DNA. In the table there are some 150,000 clones, 75% to 90% of which are singletons. The germline gives CDR1 LNHDA, CDR2 SQIVND (reference sequence). V was trimmed by 4 bases and J by 4 bases, leaving 16 bases between them. This CDR3 region has 15 residues. The clonotype originates from a human donor in a cohort sampled during active COVID-19. The V call is TRBV19, the J call TRBJ1-2; D might be TRBD1 (5 bases). The source material was peripheral blood. CDR3 sequence reads: CASSRDVQGAYGYTF. The CDR3 nucleotides are TGTGCCAGTAGTAGAGACGTCCAGGGCGCCTATGGCTACACCTTC.